This T cell receptor (beta chain) was retrieved from a study of lymphopenia after photon versus proton radiotherapy (dated by TCRdb to the late 2010s). For the wider study: The immunological effects of photon versus proton radiation therapy were compared in patients with gastrointestinal tumors who developed high-grade lymphopenia. The study aimed to characterize how the two radiation modalities differ in their impact on the immune system. A cohort of roughly 18 patients with gastrointestinal tumors who received either photon or proton therapy and subsequently developed lymphopenia was included. Results the study describes overall, beyond this receptor: Once the lymphocyte count had reached its nadir, the repertoires of photon-treated patients showed oligoclonal expansion, particularly of CD8+ Temra cells, and this expansion drove the decline in diversity. During treatment, patients who received proton therapy stayed relatively stable, whereas patients who received photon therapy lost naive T cells and TCR diversity and gained effector/memory populations. Across the cohort, an inverse correlation was found between a larger post-nadir drop in TCR diversity and overall survival time among patients who died. The authors looked at the survival association only in patients who died, and they framed better survival with proton therapy as a possibility rather than a demonstrated result.

Library construction relied on the immunoSEQ multiplex PCR assay. Deep sequencing of rearranged TCR beta loci, alongside multiparametric flow cytometry, was used to profile T cell repertoires. In TCRdb, the immuneACCESS table is reduced to in-frame sequences with V and J assigned. These tables do not hold every clone; where another copy was compared, an unresolved V gene accounts for under half, and the others remain unexplained. The sample includes about 40,000 clones, with 86% observed a single time. Clones ranked in the top ten supply 10% of the sample. Remarks on this clone: Its target antigen remains unknown. No qualities accompany the bases; no much larger clone lies one base away.

From its cysteine to its phenylalanine, the CDR3 spans 13 amino acids. The CDR3 DNA has 39 bases and is translated from base 1. The germline V gene sets CDR1 to KGHSH and CDR2 to LQKENI. V is cut by 4 bases and J by 3 bases, and the space between the germline ends is 6 bases. This chain is built from TRBV18 and TRBJ2-2, with the D gene too uncertain to name. The starting material was peripheral blood, obtained from a patient treated with proton-based radiotherapy. The source is a woman in her 70s with pancreatic cancer. Some clones in this sample may be carry-over from other donors' samples. The CDR3 here reads CASSQRDTGELFF. The nucleotide sequence is TGTGCCAGCTCACAAAGGGACACCGGGGAGCTGTTTTTT.